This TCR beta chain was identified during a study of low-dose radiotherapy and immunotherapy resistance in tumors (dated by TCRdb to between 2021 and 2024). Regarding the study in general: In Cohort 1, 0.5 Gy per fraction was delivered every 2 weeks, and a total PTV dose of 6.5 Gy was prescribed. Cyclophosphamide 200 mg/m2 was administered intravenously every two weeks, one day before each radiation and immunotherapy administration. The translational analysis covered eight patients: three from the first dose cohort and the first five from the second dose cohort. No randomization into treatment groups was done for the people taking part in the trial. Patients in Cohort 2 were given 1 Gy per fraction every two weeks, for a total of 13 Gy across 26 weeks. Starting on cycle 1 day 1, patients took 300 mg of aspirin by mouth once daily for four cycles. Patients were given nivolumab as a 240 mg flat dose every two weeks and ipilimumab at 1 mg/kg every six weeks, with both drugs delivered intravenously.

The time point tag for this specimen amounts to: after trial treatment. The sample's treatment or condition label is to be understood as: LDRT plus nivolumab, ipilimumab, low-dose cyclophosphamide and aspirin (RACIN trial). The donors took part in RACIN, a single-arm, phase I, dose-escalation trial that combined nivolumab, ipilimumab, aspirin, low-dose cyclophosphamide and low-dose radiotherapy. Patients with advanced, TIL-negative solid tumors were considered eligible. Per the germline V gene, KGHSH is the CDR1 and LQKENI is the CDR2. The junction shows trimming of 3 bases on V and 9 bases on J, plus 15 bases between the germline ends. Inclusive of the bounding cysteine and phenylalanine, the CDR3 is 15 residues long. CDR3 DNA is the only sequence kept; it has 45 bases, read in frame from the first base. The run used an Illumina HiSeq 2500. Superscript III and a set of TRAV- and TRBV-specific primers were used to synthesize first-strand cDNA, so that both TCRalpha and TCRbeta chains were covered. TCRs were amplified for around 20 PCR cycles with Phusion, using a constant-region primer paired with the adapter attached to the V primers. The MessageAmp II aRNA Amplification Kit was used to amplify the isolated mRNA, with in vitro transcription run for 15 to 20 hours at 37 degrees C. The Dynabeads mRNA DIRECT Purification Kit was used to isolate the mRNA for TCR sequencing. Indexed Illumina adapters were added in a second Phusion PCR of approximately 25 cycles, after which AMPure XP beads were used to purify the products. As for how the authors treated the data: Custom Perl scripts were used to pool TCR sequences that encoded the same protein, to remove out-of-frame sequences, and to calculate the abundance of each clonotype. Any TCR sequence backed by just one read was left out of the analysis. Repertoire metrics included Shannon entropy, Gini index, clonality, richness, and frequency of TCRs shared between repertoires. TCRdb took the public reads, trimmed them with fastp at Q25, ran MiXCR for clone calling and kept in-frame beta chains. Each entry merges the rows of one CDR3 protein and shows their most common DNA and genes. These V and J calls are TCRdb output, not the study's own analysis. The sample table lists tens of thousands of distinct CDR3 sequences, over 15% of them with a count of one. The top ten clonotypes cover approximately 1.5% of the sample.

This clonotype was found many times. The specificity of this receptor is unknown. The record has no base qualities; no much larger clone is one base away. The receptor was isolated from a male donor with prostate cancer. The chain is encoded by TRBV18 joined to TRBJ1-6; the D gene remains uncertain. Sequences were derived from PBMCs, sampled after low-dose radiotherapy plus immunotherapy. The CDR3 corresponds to CASSPQNAISSPLHF. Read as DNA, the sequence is TGTGCCAGCTCACCGCAAAACGCTATCTCTTCACCCCTCCACTTT.